The sequence of this TCR beta chain was determined in a study of monozygotic twins with inflammatory bowel disease. TCRdb re-called the 5' RACE reads; one entry per CDR3 protein, DNA not given. Across about 110,000 distinct CDR3 sequences, the top ten clones capture 9.5% to 15% of the sample. Blood (about 2.5 ml) was collected from every donor individually. The CDR3 runs to 15 residues. Germline CDR1 and CDR2: LGHNA and YSLEER. This clonotype was sampled from a human donor with ulcerative colitis or Crohn's disease, or a healthy co-twin of an affected twin (not recorded which). The chain combines TRBV4-3 with TRBJ2-3; TCRdb gives TRBD1 as the D gene, but with no DNA this cannot be confirmed. Sequencing was carried out using blood. The CDR3: CASSQFGTSADTQYF.